These 20 T cell receptor beta chains originate from one sample sequenced in a study of cytomegalovirus exposure and HLA in healthy donors. The PCR had 60 Vbeta and 13 Jbeta primers. TCRdb's table, derived via immunoSEQ multiplex PCR, lists solely in-frame clones and lacks some. Of 210,000 or so clones detected, over 80% appear once; the ten largest clones hold roughly 1.3%. Sequencing was performed on PBMCs. Every receptor here comes from a young man in good health and CMV-seronegative.

The rearrangement uses TRBV28 and TRBJ1-1, with D possibly matching TRBD1 (6 bases). CDR3 length: 15 amino acids. V lost 5 bases and J lost 1, with 14 bases in between. Germline CDR1 is MDHEN and CDR2 is SYDVKM. The CDR3 sequence is CASSKPGHPNTEAFF. The CDR3 DNA sequence: TGTGCCAGCAGTAAACCGGGACACCCGAACACTGAAGCTTTCTTT.

This clone occurred a few times. The chain links TRBV7-2 to TRBJ2-7, with 11 positions matching TRBD1. Germline-derived CDR1 and CDR2 are SGHTA and FQGNSA. V was clipped by 5 bases and J by 5 bases; unmatched bases: 5. The CDR3 has 14 amino acids. The CDR3 DNA reads as TGTGCCAGCAGCCGGGACAGGGGGACGAACGAGCAGTACTTC. Protein product: CASSRDRGTNEQYF.

The chain joins TRBV28 to TRBJ1-1, with D perhaps matching TRBD1 (6 bases). Germline V CDR1 and CDR2: MDHEN, SYDVKM. The ends were cut back, 5 bases at V and 4 bases at J, with 11 bases in the middle. CDR3 size: 13 residues. CDR3 DNA sequence: TGTGCCAGCAGTACCAGGGGTATCACTGAAGCTTTCTTT. Protein sequence: CASSTRGITEAFF.

This chain connects TRBV4-1 to TRBJ2-7; 11 nucleotides align to TRBD2. Trimming cost V 4 bases and J 7 bases; bases outside gene matches: 6. Per germline, CDR1 MGHRA and CDR2 YSYEKL. This CDR3 contains 14 residues. The CDR3 DNA reads TGCGCCAGCAGCCTCCGACTAGCGGGGATTGAGCAGTACTTC. Its translation: CASSLRLAGIEQYF.

The chain joins TRBV11-2 to TRBJ1-4, with 8 bases identical to TRBD1. There are 14 residues in the CDR3. Germline trimming cut 5 bases from V and 8 bases from J; bases unmatched to any gene: 7. Germline V gene lookup returns CDR1 SGHAT and CDR2 FQNNGV. This CDR3 reads CASSADRAYEKLFF. As DNA, the CDR3 is TGTGCCAGCAGCGCGGACAGGGCTTACGAAAAACTGTTTTTT.

This chain uses TRBV19 with TRBJ1-6; D uncertain. The CDR3 is 18 residues long. Germline V gene data show CDR1 as LNHDA and CDR2 as SQIVND (reference sequence). Trimming took 3 bases from V and 0 from J, leaving 15 bases between them. The chain's CDR3 is CASSILEVGSSYNSPLHF. The CDR3 nucleotides read TGTGCCAGTAGTATCTTGGAAGTCGGGAGCTCCTATAATTCACCCCTCCACTTT.

This chain joins TRBV6-1 and TRBJ2-6; D is ambiguous. The ends were cut back, 8 bases at V and 9 bases at J, with 14 bases in the middle. The germline V gene encodes CDR1 MNHNS and CDR2 SASEGT. The CDR3 extends over 13 amino acids. CDR3 nucleotide sequence: TGTGCCAGCTACACCCGTTCCCTCAACGTCCTGACTTTC. Protein sequence: CASYTRSLNVLTF.

The genes are TRBV6-1 and TRBJ1-3; perhaps TRBD1 as D (5 bases). This CDR3 contains 15 residues. V was clipped by 8 bases and J by 3 bases, with 17 bases between them. Germline V gene lookup returns CDR1 MNHNS and CDR2 SASEGT. In DNA, the CDR3 is TGTGCCAGCTCTGCGGGGGATGAGCGTGGAAACACCATATATTTT. It codes for CASSAGDERGNTIYF.

This chain uses TRBV6-1 with TRBJ1-2, with 10 positions matching TRBD1. The CDR3 runs 15 residues. J lost 4 bases, V lost 7 bases, and 9 bases had no gene match. Germline CDR1 is MNHNS and CDR2 is SASEGT. Written as DNA, the CDR3 is TGTGCCAGCACCTTAACGACAGGGGGCCTCTATGGCTACACCTTC. Translated: CASTLTTGGLYGYTF.

This chain uses TRBV30 with TRBJ1-3; the D gene is possibly TRBD1 (6 bases). The CDR3 length is 16 residues. Deletions cut 0 bases from V and 2 bases from J, with 14 bases between. CDR1 and CDR2 from the germline V gene are GTSNPN and SVGIG (reference sequence). The CDR3 loop reads CAWSVILGAPGNTIYF. The CDR3 nucleotides read TGTGCCTGGAGTGTAATCTTGGGGGCACCTGGAAACACCATATATTTT. Filled out from reference TRBV30 and TRBJ1-3, the complete variable domain reads SQTIHQWPATLVQPVGSPLSLECTVEGTSNPNLYWYRQAAGRGLQLLFYSVGIGQISSEVPQNLSASRPQDRQFILSSKKLLLSDSGFYLCAWSVILGAPGNTIYFGEGSWLTVV.

The chain uses TRBV4-3 and TRBJ2-4; a weak D match, TRBD1 (6 bases). This CDR3 is 15 amino acids long. Trimming stripped 4 bases from V and 1 base from J, with 11 bases between. Germline lookup yields CDR1 LGHNA and CDR2 YSLEER. CDR3 coding DNA: TGCGCCAGCAGCCGAGACGGACAGGCCAAAAACATTCAGTACTTC. It encodes CASSRDGQAKNIQYF.

This rearrangement joins TRBV19 to TRBJ2-5; 7 bases map to TRBD1. The germline CDR1 and CDR2 sequences are LNHDA and SQIVND (reference sequence). This CDR3 is built from 15 residues. V was pared by 4 bases and J by 5 bases, with 10 bases of the junction left unmatched. The CDR3 region has the DNA TGTGCCAGTAGTACCACGACAGGGATTATGGAGACCCAGTACTTC. It encodes CASSTTTGIMETQYF.

This clone was seen just once. This chain joins TRBV6-4 and TRBJ2-7; D is ambiguous. V dropped 4 bases and J dropped 7 bases, with 8 bases sitting between them. CDR3 length: 11 residues. CDR1 is MRHNA, CDR2 SNTAGT, per germline. The CDR3 reads CASSGAIEQYF. The CDR3 DNA follows: TGTGCCAGCAGTGGAGCGATTGAGCAGTACTTC.

This clone has a handful of counts. The chain has TRBV11-3 and TRBJ2-2; D ambiguous. The CDR3 is 15 residues long. Germline V gene sequence: CDR1 SGHNT, CDR2 YENEEA. The V gene lost 4 bases and the J gene lost 0 bases, with 9 bases spanning the gap. The CDR3 reads CASSSRYPNTGELFF. The CDR3, as DNA: TGTGCCAGCAGCTCGCGGTACCCGAACACCGGGGAGCTGTTTTTT.

This clone was detected a few times. This chain uses TRBV5-1 with TRBJ2-7; 11 nucleotides align to TRBD2. CDR1 and CDR2 (germline): SGHRS, YFSETQ. V shed 0 bases and J 1 base; nucleotides not matched to a gene: 12. The CDR3 contains 19 residues. Written as DNA, the CDR3 is TGCGCCAGCAGCTTGGCCGGAGGGGGTAGCGGGAGGGGTTCCTACGAGCAGTACTTC. Translation: CASSLAGGGSGRGSYEQYF.

The V call is TRBV7-6, the J call TRBJ2-2; the D gene is possibly TRBD1 (5 bases). CDR3 length: 14 amino acids. The germline gives CDR1 SGHVS, CDR2 FNYEAQ. The germline V and J ends were trimmed by 5 bases and 2 bases, with 9 bases remaining between them. The CDR3 region is CASSLDTNTGELFF. The CDR3 DNA follows: TGTGCCAGCAGCCTGGACACCAACACCGGGGAGCTGTTTTTT.

This sequence joins TRBV13 and TRBJ2-3; no clear D. V gave up 4 bases and J gave up 0 bases, with 23 bases separating them. The germline V gene encodes CDR1 PRHDT and CDR2 FYEKMQ (reference sequence). The CDR3 consists of 19 residues. The CDR3 region is CASSSPLGSLRTSTDTQYF. CDR3 sequence (DNA): TGTGCCAGCAGCTCCCCCCTAGGCAGCCTAAGAACTAGCACAGATACGCAGTATTTT.

This chain's CDR3 is CASSLGPSRLTGELFF. The CDR3 DNA reads as TGTGCCAGCAGCTTAGGCCCCAGTAGACTCACCGGGGAGCTGTTTTTT. The chain joins TRBV13 to TRBJ2-2; unclear D gene. This CDR3 contains 16 residues. V dropped 0 bases and J dropped 4 bases, with 12 bases sitting between them. Germline assignment: CDR1 PRHDT and CDR2 FYEKMQ (reference sequence). Looking up the rest from reference TRBV13 and TRBJ2-2 gives the full variable domain: AAGVIQSPRHLIKEKRETATLKCYPIPRHDTVYWYQQGPGQDPQFLISFYEKMQSDKGSIPDRFSAQQFSDYHSELNMSSLELGDSALYFCASSLGPSRLTGELFFGEGSRLTVL.

The gene calls are TRBV19 and TRBJ2-5, with D perhaps matching TRBD2 (6 bases). The germline CDR1 and CDR2 sequences are LNHDA and SQIVND (reference sequence). CDR3 size: 15 residues. Deletions cut 5 bases from V and 1 base from J, with 14 bases between. CDR3 loop: CASSASVGGQETQYF. The CDR3 coding sequence is TGTGCCAGTAGTGCATCCGTGGGGGGCCAAGAGACCCAGTACTTC. The full variable domain, with the rest looked up from reference TRBV19 and TRBJ2-5, is DGGITQSPKYLFRKEGQNVTLSCEQNLNHDAMYWYRQDPGQGLRLIYYSQIVNDFQKGDIAEGYSVSREKKESFPLTVTSAQKNPTAFYLCASSASVGGQETQYFGPGTRLLVL.

The J gene is TRBJ1-1, the V gene TRBV27; TRBD1 is a possible D gene (5 bases). The V end lost 2 bases, the J end lost 1 base, and 11 bases lay between the germline ends. The V gene's germline CDR1 is MNHEY and CDR2 SMNVEV (reference sequence). The CDR3 length is 15 residues. The CDR3 DNA sequence: TGTGCCAGCAGTTTACGGGGACTGAGGAACACTGAAGCTTTCTTT. Amino acids: CASSLRGLRNTEAFF.